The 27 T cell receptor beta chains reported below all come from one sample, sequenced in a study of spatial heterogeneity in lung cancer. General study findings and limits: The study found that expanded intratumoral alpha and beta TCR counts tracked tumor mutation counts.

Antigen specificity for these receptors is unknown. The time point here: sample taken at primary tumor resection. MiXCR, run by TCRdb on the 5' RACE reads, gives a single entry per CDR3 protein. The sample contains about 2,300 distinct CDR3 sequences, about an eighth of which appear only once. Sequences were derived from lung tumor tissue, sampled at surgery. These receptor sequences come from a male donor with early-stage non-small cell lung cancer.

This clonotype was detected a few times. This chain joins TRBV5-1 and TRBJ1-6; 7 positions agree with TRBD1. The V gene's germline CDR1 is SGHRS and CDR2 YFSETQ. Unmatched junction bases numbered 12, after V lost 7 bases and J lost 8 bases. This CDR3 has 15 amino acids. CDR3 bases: TGCGCCAGCTCTGATCAGGGGGAAGGTTATTCACCCCTCCACTTT. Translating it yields CASSDQGEGYSPLHF. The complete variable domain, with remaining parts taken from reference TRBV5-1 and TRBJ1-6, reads KAGVTQTPRYLIKTRGQQVTLSCSPISGHRSVSWYQQTPGQGLQFLFEYFSETQRNKGNFPGRFSGRQFSNSRSEMNVSTLELGDSALYLCASSDQGEGYSPLHFGNGTRLTVT.

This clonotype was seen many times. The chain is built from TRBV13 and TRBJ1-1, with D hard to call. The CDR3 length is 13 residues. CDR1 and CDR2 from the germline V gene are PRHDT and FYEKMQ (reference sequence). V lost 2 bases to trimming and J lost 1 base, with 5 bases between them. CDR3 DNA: TGTGCCAGCAGCTTAACGCAGAACACTGAAGCTTTCTTT. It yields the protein CASSLTQNTEAFF.

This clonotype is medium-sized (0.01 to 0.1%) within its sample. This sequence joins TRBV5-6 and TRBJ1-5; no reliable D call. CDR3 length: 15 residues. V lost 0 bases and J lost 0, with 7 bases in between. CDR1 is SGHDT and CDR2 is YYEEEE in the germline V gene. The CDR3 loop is CASSLVQNSNQPQHF. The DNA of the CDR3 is TGTGCCAGCAGCTTGGTACAGAATAGCAATCAGCCCCAGCATTTT.

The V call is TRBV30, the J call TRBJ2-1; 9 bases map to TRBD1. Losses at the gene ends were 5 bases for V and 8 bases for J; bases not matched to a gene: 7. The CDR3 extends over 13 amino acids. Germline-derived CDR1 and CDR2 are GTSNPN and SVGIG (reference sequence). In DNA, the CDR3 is TGTGCCTGGGGTTGGGACAGGGTCCATGAGCAGTTCTTC. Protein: CAWGWDRVHEQFF.

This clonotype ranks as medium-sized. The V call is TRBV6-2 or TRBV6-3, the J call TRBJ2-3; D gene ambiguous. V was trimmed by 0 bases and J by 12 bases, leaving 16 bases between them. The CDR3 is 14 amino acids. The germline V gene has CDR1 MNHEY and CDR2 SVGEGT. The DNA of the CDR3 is TGTGCCAGCAGTTACTCGATAGGGCCCTACCTACAGTATTTT. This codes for CASSYSIGPYLQYF.

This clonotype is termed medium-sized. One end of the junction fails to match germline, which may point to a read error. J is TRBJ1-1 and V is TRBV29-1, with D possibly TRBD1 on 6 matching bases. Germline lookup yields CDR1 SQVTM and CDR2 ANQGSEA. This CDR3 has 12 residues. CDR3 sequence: CTSTGMNTEAFF. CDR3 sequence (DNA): TGTACCAGTACAGGGATGAACACTGAAGCTTTCTTT. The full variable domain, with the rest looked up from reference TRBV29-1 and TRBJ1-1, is SAVISQKPSRDICQRGTSLTIQCQVDSQVTMMFWYRQQPGQSLTLIATANQGSEATYESGFVIDKFPISRPNLTFSTLTVSNMSPEDSSIYLCTSTGMNTEAFFGQGTRLTVV.

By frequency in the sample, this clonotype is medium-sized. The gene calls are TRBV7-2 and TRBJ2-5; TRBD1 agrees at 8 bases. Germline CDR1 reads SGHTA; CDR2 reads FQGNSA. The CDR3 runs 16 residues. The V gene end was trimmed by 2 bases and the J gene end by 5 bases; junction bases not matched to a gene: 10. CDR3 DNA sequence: TGTGCCAGCAGCTTATACCCAGGGGGCTTGTGGGAGACCCAGTACTTC. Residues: CASSLYPGGLWETQYF.

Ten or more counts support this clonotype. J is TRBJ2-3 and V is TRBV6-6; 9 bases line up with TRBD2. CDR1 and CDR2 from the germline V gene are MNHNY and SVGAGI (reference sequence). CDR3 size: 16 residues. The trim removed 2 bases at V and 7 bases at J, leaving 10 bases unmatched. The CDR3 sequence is CASSYPRGGGAHTQYF. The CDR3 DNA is TGTGCCAGCAGTTACCCCCGCGGCGGGGGGGCACATACGCAGTATTTT.

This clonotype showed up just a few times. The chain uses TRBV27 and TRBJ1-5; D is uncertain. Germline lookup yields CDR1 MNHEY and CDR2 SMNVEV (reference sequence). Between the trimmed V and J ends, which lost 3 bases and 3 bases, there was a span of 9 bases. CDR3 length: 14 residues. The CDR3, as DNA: TGTGCCAGCAGTTTTACGGGATACAATCAGCCCCAGCATTTT. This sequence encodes CASSFTGYNQPQHF.

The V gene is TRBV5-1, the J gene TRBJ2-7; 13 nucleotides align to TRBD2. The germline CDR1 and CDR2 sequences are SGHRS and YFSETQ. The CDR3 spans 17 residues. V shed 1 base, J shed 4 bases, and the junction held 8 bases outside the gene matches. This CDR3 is CASSLKLAGGPRYEQYF. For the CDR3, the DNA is TGCGCCAGCAGCTTGAAACTAGCGGGAGGGCCGCGATACGAGCAGTACTTC.

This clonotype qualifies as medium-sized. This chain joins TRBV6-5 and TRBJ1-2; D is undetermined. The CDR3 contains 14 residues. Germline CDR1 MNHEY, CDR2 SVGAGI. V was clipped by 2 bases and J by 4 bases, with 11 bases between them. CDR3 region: CASSYGGPGYGYTF. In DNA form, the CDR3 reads TGTGCCAGCAGTTACGGAGGACCTGGCTATGGCTACACCTTC.

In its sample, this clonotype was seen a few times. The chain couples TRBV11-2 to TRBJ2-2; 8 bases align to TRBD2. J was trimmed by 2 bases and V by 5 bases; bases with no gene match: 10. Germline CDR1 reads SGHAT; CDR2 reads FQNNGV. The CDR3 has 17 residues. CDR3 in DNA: TGTGCCAGCAGCCTGTCTAGCGGGCACCTTAACACCGGGGAGCTGTTTTTT. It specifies CASSLSSGHLNTGELFF.

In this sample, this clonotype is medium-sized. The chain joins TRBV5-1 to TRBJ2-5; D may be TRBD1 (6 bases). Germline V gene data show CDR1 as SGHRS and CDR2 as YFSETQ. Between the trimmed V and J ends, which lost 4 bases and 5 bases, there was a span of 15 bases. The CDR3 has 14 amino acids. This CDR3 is CASSQTQGAETQYF. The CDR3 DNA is TGCGCCAGCAGCCAAACACAGGGAGCGGAGACCCAGTACTTC.

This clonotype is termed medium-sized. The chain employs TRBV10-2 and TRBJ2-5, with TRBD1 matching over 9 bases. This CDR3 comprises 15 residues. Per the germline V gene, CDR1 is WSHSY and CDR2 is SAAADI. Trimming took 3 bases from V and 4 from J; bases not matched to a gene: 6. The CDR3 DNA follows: TGCGCCAGCAGTGAAAGGGGGGGACAGGGAGAGACCCAGTACTTC. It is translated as CASSERGGQGETQYF.

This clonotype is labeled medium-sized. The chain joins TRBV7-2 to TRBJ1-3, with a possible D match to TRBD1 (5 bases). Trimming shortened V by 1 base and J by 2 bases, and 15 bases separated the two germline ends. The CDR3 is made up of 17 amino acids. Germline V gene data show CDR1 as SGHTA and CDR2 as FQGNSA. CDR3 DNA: TGTGCCAGCAGCTTAGGGTCGCAGGGACGGACTGGAAACACCATATATTTT. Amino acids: CASSLGSQGRTGNTIYF.

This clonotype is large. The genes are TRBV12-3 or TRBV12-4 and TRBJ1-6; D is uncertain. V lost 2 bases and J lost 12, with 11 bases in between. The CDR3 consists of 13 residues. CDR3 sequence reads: CASSLSGLRPLHF. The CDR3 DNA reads TGTGCCAGCAGTTTATCTGGACTACGACCCCTCCACTTT.

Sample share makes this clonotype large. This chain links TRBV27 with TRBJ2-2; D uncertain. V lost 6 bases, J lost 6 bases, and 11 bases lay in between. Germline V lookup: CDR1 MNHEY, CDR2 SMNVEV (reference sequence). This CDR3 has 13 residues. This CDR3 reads CASSLPAPGELFF. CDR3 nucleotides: TGTGCCAGCAGCCTGCCGGCTCCCGGGGAGCTGTTTTTT.

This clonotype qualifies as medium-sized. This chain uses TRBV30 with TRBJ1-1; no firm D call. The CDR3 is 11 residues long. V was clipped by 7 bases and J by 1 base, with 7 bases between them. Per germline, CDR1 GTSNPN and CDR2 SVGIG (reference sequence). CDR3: CAYERNTEAFF. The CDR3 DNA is TGTGCCTACGAGCGGAACACTGAAGCTTTCTTT.

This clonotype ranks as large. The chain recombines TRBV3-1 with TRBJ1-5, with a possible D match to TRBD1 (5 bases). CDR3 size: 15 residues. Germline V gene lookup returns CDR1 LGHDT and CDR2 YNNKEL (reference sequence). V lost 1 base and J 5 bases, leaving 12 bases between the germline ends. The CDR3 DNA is TGTGCCAGCAGCCAAGGGGTAGGGGATCATCAGCCCCAGCATTTT. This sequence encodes CASSQGVGDHQPQHF.

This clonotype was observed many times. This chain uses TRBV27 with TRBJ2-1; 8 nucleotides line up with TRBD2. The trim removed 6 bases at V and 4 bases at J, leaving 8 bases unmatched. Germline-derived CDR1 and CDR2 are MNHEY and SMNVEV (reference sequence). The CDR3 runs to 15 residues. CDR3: CASREGGGTYNEQFF. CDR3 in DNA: TGTGCCAGCAGAGAGGGCGGGGGGACATACAATGAGCAGTTCTTC.

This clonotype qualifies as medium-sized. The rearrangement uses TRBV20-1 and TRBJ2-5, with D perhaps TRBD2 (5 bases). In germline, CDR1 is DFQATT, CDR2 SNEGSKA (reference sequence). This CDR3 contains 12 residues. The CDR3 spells CTTSGFQETQYF. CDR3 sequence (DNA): TGCACCACCTCGGGGTTCCAAGAGACCCAGTACTTC.

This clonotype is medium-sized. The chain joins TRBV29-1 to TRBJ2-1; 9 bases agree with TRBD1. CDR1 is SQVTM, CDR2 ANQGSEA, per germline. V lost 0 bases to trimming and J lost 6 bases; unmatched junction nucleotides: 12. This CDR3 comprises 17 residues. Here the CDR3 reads CSVEDSSRDRVINEQFF. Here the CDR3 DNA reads TGCAGCGTTGAAGACAGCTCCCGGGACAGGGTAATCAATGAGCAGTTCTTC.

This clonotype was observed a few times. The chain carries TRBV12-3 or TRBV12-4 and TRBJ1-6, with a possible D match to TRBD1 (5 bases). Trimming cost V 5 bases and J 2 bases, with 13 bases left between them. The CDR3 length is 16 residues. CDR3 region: CASSLYMGAYNSPLHF. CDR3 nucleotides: TGTGCCAGCAGTCTTTATATGGGGGCCTATAATTCACCCCTCCACTTT.

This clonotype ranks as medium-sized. CDR3 in DNA: TGTGCCAGCACCCGCTGGCAGGAGGGGACCGCCGGGGAGCTGTTTTTT. Translated: CASTRWQEGTAGELFF. V and J are TRBV12-3 or TRBV12-4 and TRBJ2-2, with D perhaps matching TRBD2 (6 bases). Trimming shortened V by 7 bases and J by 6 bases, and 21 bases separated the two germline ends. The CDR3 totals 16 residues.

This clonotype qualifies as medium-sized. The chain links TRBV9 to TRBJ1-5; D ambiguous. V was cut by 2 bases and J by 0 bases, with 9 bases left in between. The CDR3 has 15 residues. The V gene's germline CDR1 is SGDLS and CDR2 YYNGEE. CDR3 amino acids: CASSVSWGSNQPQHF. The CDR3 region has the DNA TGTGCCAGCAGCGTCTCGTGGGGTAGCAATCAGCCCCAGCATTTT.

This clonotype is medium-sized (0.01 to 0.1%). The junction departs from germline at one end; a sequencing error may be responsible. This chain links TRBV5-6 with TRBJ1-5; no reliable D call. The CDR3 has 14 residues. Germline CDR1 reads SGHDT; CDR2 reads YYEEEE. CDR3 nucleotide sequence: TGTGCCAGCAGCAGGAGCAGGAGCAATCACCCCCAGCATTTT. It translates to CASSRSRSNHPQHF.

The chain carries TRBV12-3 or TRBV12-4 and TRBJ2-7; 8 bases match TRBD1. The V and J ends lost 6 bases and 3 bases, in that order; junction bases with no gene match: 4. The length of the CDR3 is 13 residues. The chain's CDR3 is CASRGTGLYEQYF. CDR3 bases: TGTGCCAGCAGAGGGACAGGTCTCTACGAGCAGTACTTC.